The source of this T cell receptor (beta chain) is a study of tumor-infiltrating lymphocytes in primary liver carcinoma. Overall study context: Every patient in the cohort had a primary liver carcinoma. That carcinoma was treated by surgical resection. Sample yields, roughly 3.5 to 7.13 million productive TCRbeta reads, were similar across the tissue types.

A primer matching the constant region was used to make TCR beta cDNA from 500 to 600 ng of total RNA. Amplification in three nested multiplex PCR rounds with slightly modified ARM-PCR gave rise to TCR beta libraries. Primers for the first two PCR rounds were TRBV1-TRBV30 forward primers and a C-beta reverse primer (around 10 cycles per round). MiXCR, applied by TCRdb to the multiplex PCR reads, yields one record per CDR3 protein. The data show hundreds of thousands of distinct CDR3 sequences, about three fifths seen once. Study-level results: Compared with tumor region pairs, tumor-adjacent and tumor-blood pairs overlapped less.

The authors took blood RNA from unsorted whole blood and also extracted germline DNA. Patients had chronic HBV infection and were treatment-naive. The CDR3 length is 15 residues. CDR1 is GTSNPN, CDR2 SVGIG, per germline (reference sequence). With 3 bases removed from V and 1 base from J, the gap between germline ends came to 15 bases. This clonotype was counted between two and nine times. No antigen is known for it. What was sequenced was peripheral blood. The sequence derives from a woman aged 25 to 39 with primary liver carcinoma and hepatitis B virus infection. This chain joins TRBV30 and TRBJ1-1; possible D gene TRBD1, 6 bases. The CDR3 DNA is TGTGCCTGGAGGTGGTCGGGCAGGGGGAACACTGAAGCTTTCTTT. Its translation: CAWRWSGRGNTEAFF.